The 18 T cell receptor beta chains below come from one sample, sequenced in a study of blood T cell repertoires in COVID-19. Using immunoSEQ multiplex PCR, the repertoire was profiled, and TCRdb retains in-frame clones only, with some absent. Of a few hundred thousand clones listed, 75% to 90% are singletons. What was sequenced was PBMCs or T cells enriched from blood (not recorded which). The receptor source for this set is a woman aged 18-29 years who had recovered from COVID-19.

This chain links TRBV27 with TRBJ2-4; a possible D gene is TRBD1 (5 bases). This CDR3 is 14 amino acids long. Trimming shortened V by 9 bases and J by 0 bases, and 12 bases separated the two germline ends. Germline lookup yields CDR1 MNHEY and CDR2 SMNVEV (reference sequence). The CDR3 DNA sequence: TGTGCCAGTCCGGACACTTTAGCCAAAAACATTCAGTACTTC. It translates to CASPDTLAKNIQYF.

The rearrangement joins TRBV24-1 to TRBJ2-2; unclear D gene. Trimming removed 1 base at V and 8 bases at J, with 7 bases between. The germline V gene has CDR1 KGHDR and CDR2 SFDVKD. This CDR3 region has 13 residues. In DNA, the CDR3 is TGTGCCACCAGTGATTTCGGGTTAGGGGAGCTGTTTTTT. It yields the protein CATSDFGLGELFF.

V usage is TRBV2 and J usage is TRBJ1-2, with 10 bases matching TRBD1. Looked up from germline, CDR1 is SNHLY and CDR2 is FYNNEI. The CDR3 contains 14 residues. V lost 8 bases, J lost 7 bases, and 10 bases stayed unmatched. The CDR3 sequence: CASLDRGNPRGYTF. DNA for the CDR3: TGTGCCAGCCTGGACAGGGGGAATCCTCGTGGCTACACCTTC.

V and J are TRBV27 and TRBJ2-1, with D possibly TRBD2 on 6 matching bases. CDR3 length: 15 residues. Germline CDR1 is MNHEY and CDR2 is SMNVEV (reference sequence). Trimming removed 2 bases at V and 7 bases at J, with 15 bases between. CDR3 residues: CASSLLGGGGNEQFF. In nucleotides, the CDR3 is TGTGCCAGCAGTTTACTGGGAGGTGGCGGGAATGAGCAGTTCTTC.

CDR3 protein: CASSFGLSCRGNSNQPQHF. CDR3 in DNA: TGTGCCAGCAGCTTTGGACTAAGTTGCAGGGGGAATAGCAATCAGCCCCAGCATTTT. This chain links TRBV12-1 with TRBJ1-5; the D call of TRBD1 is as the table states it, not checked on the DNA. TRBV12-1 is listed as a pseudogene. This CDR3 has 19 amino acids.

The V and J genes are TRBV18 and TRBJ1-5; possibly TRBD1 for D (6 bases). This CDR3 has 16 amino acids. CDR1 is KGHSH and CDR2 is LQKENI in the germline V gene. V was shortened by 0 bases and J by 7 bases, with 16 bases between the two germline ends. CDR3 sequence: CASSPPNGGRGQPQHF. The CDR3 DNA reads TGTGCCAGCTCACCACCGAATGGGGGTAGGGGGCAGCCCCAGCATTTT. Looking up the rest from reference TRBV18 and TRBJ1-5 gives the full variable domain: NAGVMQNPRHLVRRRGQEARLRCSPMKGHSHVYWYRQLPEEGLKFMVYLQKENIIDESGMPKERFSAEFPKEGPSILRIQQVVRGDSAAYFCASSPPNGGRGQPQHFGDGTRLSIL.

The V call is TRBV2, the J call TRBJ1-5; D is uncertain. Trimming removed 6 bases at V and 0 bases at J, with 9 bases between. The V gene's germline CDR1 is SNHLY and CDR2 FYNNEI. The CDR3 covers 14 residues. The CDR3 sequence is CASRSRYSNQPQHF. CDR3 DNA: TGTGCCAGCAGGTCACGGTATAGCAATCAGCCCCAGCATTTT.

This chain connects TRBV14 to TRBJ1-2, with 9 bases aligning to TRBD1. Germline V gene data show CDR1 as SGHDN and CDR2 as FVKESK. This CDR3 contains 16 residues. Trimming at V came to 4 bases and at J to 1 base, leaving 7 bases not matched to a gene. In DNA, the CDR3 is TGTGCCAGCAGCCGGCTGGACAGGGGCCTTAACTATGGCTACACCTTC. Translated, it gives CASSRLDRGLNYGYTF. Variable domain in full (rest from reference TRBV14 and TRBJ1-2): EAGVTQFPSHSVIEKGQTVTLRCDPISGHDNLYWYRRVMGKEIKFLLHFVKESKQDESGMPNNRFLAERTGGTYSTLKVQPAELEDSGVYFCASSRLDRGLNYGYTFGSGTRLTVV.

The CDR3 sequence: CASRSDELAGVYNEQFF. As DNA, the CDR3 is TGTGCCAGCAGGTCAGACGAACTAGCGGGGGTGTACAATGAGCAGTTCTTC. The chain has TRBV5-5 and TRBJ2-1, with 11 bases fitting TRBD2. This CDR3 has 17 amino acids. Looked up from germline, CDR1 is SGHKS and CDR2 is YYEKEE (reference sequence). V gave up 5 bases and J gave up 4 bases; unmatched junction bases: 11.

The chain couples TRBV6-5 to TRBJ2-7; possibly TRBD2 for D (5 bases). The CDR3 extends over 13 amino acids. CDR1 and CDR2 (germline): MNHEY, SVGAGI. V was shortened by 2 bases and J by 4 bases, with 9 bases between the two germline ends. The CDR3 nucleotides are TGTGCCAGCAGTTACGGGGAGCGATACGAGCAGTACTTC. Translation gives CASSYGERYEQYF.

The chain uses TRBV7-9 and TRBJ2-2; TRBD1 matches 11 bases. CDR3 length equals 17 residues. The V segment lost 2 bases and the J segment 2 bases; nucleotides outside the gene matches: 4. Germline V gives CDR1 SEHNR, CDR2 FQNEAQ (reference sequence). CDR3 sequence: CASSLRTGGQNTGELFF. CDR3 DNA sequence: TGTGCCAGCAGCTTAAGGACAGGGGGCCAAAACACCGGGGAGCTGTTTTTT.

V and J are TRBV5-8 and TRBJ1-2, with 12 bases fitting TRBD1. This CDR3 is 15 amino acids long. Germline assignment: CDR1 SGHTS and CDR2 YDEGEE. V trimming: 0 bases; J trimming: 7 bases; junction bases outside the gene matches: 4. The CDR3 DNA is TGTGCCAGCAGCTTGGGGGACAGGGGGCGAGGTGGCTACACCTTC. Translating gives CASSLGDRGRGGYTF.

The V and J genes are TRBV13 and TRBJ1-6; TRBD1 matches at 9 bases. CDR1 is PRHDT and CDR2 is FYEKMQ in the germline V gene (reference sequence). This CDR3 comprises 16 residues. After removal of 1 base from V and 9 bases from J, the junction contained 7 bases not matched to a gene. The CDR3 bases are TGTGCCAGCAGCTTAGCCTCCACAGGGGGCCCTTCACCCCTCCACTTT. Its translation is CASSLASTGGPSPLHF.

The chain recombines TRBV11-1 with TRBJ2-1; 9 bases are shared with TRBD1. V trimming: 5 bases; J trimming: 7 bases; junction bases outside the gene matches: 6. This CDR3 is 14 amino acids long. Germline V gives CDR1 SGHAT, CDR2 FQDESV (reference sequence). The CDR3 region has the DNA TGTGCCAGCAGCCCCGACAGGGGGTCTAATGAGCAGTTCTTC. It codes for CASSPDRGSNEQFF.

V and J are TRBV5-8 and TRBJ2-5; perhaps TRBD1 as D (5 bases). The CDR3 is 13 residues long. The V gene lost 0 bases and the J gene lost 5 bases, with 8 bases spanning the gap. CDR1 and CDR2 (germline): SGHTS, YDEGEE. CDR3 sequence (DNA): TGTGCCAGCAGCTTGGCAGGGTTTGAGACCCAGTACTTC. Its translation: CASSLAGFETQYF.

The chain has TRBV10-2 and TRBJ1-6; D might be TRBD1 (5 bases). The CDR3 totals 17 residues. V lost 1 base and J lost 8, with 18 bases in between. CDR1 and CDR2 from the germline V gene are WSHSY and SAAADI. The CDR3 nucleotides are TGCGCCAGCAGTGAGTTCGGAACCGGGGGGTTACATTCACCCCTCCACTTT. It yields the protein CASSEFGTGGLHSPLHF.

The chain combines TRBV2 with TRBJ1-2, with D hard to call. Trimming pared 1 base from V and 8 bases from J, leaving 11 bases between. Per the germline V gene, CDR1 is SNHLY and CDR2 is FYNNEI. The CDR3 spans 13 residues. In DNA, the CDR3 is TGTGCCAGCAGTGAAGGAGTCAGGATCGGCTACACCTTC. Protein product: CASSEGVRIGYTF.

The CDR3 sequence is CASSQTGLGQGVSPLHF. DNA of the CDR3: TGTGCCAGCTCACAAACCGGCTTGGGACAGGGGGTTTCACCCCTCCACTTT. The rearrangement joins TRBV18 to TRBJ1-6; TRBD1 matches at 11 bases. Trimming cost V 4 bases and J 9 bases; bases outside gene matches: 11. From germline, CDR1 is KGHSH and CDR2 LQKENI. The CDR3 spans 17 residues.